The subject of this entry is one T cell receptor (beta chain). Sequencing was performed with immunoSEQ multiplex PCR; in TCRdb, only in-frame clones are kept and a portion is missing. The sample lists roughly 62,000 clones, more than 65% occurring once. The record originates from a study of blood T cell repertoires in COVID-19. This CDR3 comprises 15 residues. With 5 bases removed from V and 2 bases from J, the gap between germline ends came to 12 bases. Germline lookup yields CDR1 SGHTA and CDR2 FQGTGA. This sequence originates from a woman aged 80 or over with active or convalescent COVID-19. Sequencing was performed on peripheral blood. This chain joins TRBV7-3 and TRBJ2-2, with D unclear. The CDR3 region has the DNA TGTGCCAGCAGCCCCAGGTTAGGCAACACCGGGGAGCTGTTTTTT. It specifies CASSPRLGNTGELFF.